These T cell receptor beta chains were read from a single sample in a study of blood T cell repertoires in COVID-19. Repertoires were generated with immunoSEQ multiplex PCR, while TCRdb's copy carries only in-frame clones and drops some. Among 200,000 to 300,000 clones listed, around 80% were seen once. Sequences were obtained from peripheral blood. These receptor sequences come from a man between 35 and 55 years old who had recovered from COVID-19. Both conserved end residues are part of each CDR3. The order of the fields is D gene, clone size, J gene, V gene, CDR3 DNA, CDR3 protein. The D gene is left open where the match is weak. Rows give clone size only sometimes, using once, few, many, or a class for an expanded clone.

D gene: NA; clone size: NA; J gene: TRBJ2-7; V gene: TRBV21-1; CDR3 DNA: TGTGCCAGCAGCAAAAATACCCCATCGACAGGGGGCGCGGACGAGCAGTACTTC; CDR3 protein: CASSKNTPSTGGADEQYF
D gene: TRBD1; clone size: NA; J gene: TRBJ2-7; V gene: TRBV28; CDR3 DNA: TGTGCCAGCAGTTCGGGACAGGGGGCCTACGAGCAGTACTTC; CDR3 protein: CASSSGQGAYEQYF
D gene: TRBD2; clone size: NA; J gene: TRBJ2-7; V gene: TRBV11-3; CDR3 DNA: TGTGCCAGCAGCCCGCGGGGGGGCCACTTCGAGCAGTACTTC; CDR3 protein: CASSPRGGHFEQYF
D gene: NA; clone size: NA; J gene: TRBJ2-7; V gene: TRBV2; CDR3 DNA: TGTGCCAGCAGTATTTATGACGGAGTCGAGCAGTACTTC; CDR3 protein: CASSIYDGVEQYF
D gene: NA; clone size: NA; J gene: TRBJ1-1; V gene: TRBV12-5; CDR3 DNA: TGTGCTAGTGGTTTGATGGGGGCGCGGGACACTGAAGCTTTCTTT; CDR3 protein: CASGLMGARDTEAFF
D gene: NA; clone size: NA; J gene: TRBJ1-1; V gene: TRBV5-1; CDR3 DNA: TGCGCCAGCAGCTTGTTCAGGGTGGAGAACACTGAAGCTTTCTTT; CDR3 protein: CASSLFRVENTEAFF
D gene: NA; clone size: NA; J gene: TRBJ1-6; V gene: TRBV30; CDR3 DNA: TGTGCCTGGATTCTTCGGGGGGTTACTTCACCCCTCCACTTT; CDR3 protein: CAWILRGVTSPLHF
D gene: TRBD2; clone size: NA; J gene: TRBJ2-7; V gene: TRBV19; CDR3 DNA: TGTGCCAGTAGCACCTCGGGGGGTGCTGCCTACGAGCAGTACTTC; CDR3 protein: CASSTSGGAAYEQYF
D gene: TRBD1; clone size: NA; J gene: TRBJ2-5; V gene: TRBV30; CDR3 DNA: TGTGCCTGGAGTGTACAGGGGGCTGAGACCCAGTACTTC; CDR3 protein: CAWSVQGAETQYF
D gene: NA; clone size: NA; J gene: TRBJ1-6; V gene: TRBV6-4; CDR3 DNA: TGTGCCAGCAGTGAAAACATCCCAAGCTCCTATAATTCACCCCTCCACTTT; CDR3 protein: CASSENIPSSYNSPLHF
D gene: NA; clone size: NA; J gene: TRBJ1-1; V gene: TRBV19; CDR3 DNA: TGTGCCAGTAGTATAACGACGAGGGACACTGAAGCTTTCTTT; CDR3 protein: CASSITTRDTEAFF
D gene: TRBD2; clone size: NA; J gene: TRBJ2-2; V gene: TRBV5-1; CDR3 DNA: TGCGCCAGCAGTCTTAGCGGGGGCCAGAACACCGGGGAGCTGTTTTTT; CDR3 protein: CASSLSGGQNTGELFF
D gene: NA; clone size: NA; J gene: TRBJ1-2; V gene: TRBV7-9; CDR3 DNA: TGTGCCAGCAGCTTGTCTATCGACTATGGCTACACCTTC; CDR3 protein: CASSLSIDYGYTF
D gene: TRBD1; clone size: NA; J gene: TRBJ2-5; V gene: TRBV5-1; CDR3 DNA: TGCGCCAGCAGCTTGGACGGGACAGGGGAAGAGACCCAGTACTTC; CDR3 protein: CASSLDGTGEETQYF
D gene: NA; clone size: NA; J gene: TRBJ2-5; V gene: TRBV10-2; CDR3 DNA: TGCGCCAGCAGTGACACAGGGATGTTAGAGACCCAGTACTTC; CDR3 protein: CASSDTGMLETQYF
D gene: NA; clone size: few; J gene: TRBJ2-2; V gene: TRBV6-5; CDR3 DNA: TGTGCCAGCAGTTCTAGGTCCAGGAACACCGGGGAGCTGTTTTTT; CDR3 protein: CASSSRSRNTGELFF
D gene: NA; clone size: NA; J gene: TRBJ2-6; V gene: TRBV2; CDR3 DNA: TGTGCCAGCAGTTCAAACTCCCCTGGGGCCAACGTCCTGACTTTC; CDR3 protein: CASSSNSPGANVLTF
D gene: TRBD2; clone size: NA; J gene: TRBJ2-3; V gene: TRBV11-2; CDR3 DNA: TGTGCCAGCAAGGAATTTGCGGGAGGAGGAGATACGCAGTATTTT; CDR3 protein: CASKEFAGGGDTQYF